These 7 T cell receptor beta chains were all obtained from the same sample, sequenced in a study of T cell clonality in common variable immunodeficiency. Only in-frame clones appear in the TCRdb table, and some are missing; sequencing was by immunoSEQ multiplex PCR. This table holds tens of thousands of clones with no singletons; the top ten claim approximately 2.2%. The sample taken for sequencing was peripheral blood mononuclear cells. Receptors were obtained from a person aged 18 to 75 in good health.

This clone appeared many times. The CDR3 extends 3 residues past the end of the read, so its final part is completed from the germline J gene. The genes are TRBV7-8 and TRBJ2-3; TRBD1 agrees at 8 bases. Germline lookup yields CDR1 SGHVS and CDR2 FQNEAQ. Trimming at V came to 7 bases and at J to 2 bases, leaving 8 bases not matched to a gene. The CDR3 runs 15 residues. The CDR3 sequence is CASTPLDRVTDTQYF. The sequenced CDR3 bases are TGTGCCAGCACCCCACTGGACAGGGTCACAGATACG.

This clone was found many times. CDR3 region: CASSDQRADTQYF. The sequenced CDR3 bases are TGTGCCAGCAGTGATCAGCGCGCAGATACG. The rearrangement joins TRBV6-1 to TRBJ2-3; D is unresolved. The CDR3 end falls 3 residues outside the read, so it is completed with the germline J gene. CDR3 size: 13 residues. V gave up 3 bases and J gave up 4 bases, with 8 bases separating them. Germline V gene sequence: CDR1 MNHNS, CDR2 SASEGT.

In this sample, this clone turned up a few times. This CDR3 is CASSLAPQTYEQYF. Incomplete CDR3 DNA: TGTGCCAGCAGCTTAGCACCCCAGACCTACGAG. The rearrangement links TRBV7-2 to TRBJ2-7; D gene uncertain. Read coverage stops 3 residues before the CDR3 terminus; the germline J gene supplies the remainder. The V gene's germline CDR1 is SGHTA and CDR2 FQGNSA. The CDR3 extends over 14 amino acids. Between the trimmed V and J ends, which lost 0 bases and 2 bases, there was a span of 8 bases. Full variable domain (rest looked up from reference TRBV7-2 and TRBJ2-7): GAGVSQSPSNKVTEKGKDVELRCDPISGHTALYWYRQSLGQGLEFLIYFQGNSAPDKSGLPSDRFSAERTGGSVSTLTIQRTQQEDSAVYLCASSLAPQTYEQYFGPGTRLTVT.

This clone was seen many times. The read ends 3 residues before the CDR3 terminus; that terminus is restored from the germline J gene. This chain links TRBV28 with TRBJ1-2, with D maybe TRBD1 (6 bases). V dropped 4 bases and J dropped 3 bases, with 15 bases sitting between them. CDR3 length equals 15 residues. Germline assignment: CDR1 MDHEN and CDR2 SYDVKM. The CDR3 loop is CASSSAGEGDYGYTF. CDR3 bases read: TGTGCCAGCAGTTCCGCGGGTGAGGGGGACTATGGC.

This clone was seen at least ten times. At one end, the junction sequence differs from germline, possibly due to a read error. The sequence runs out 3 residues before the end of the CDR3; the remainder is reconstructed from the germline J gene. The V and J genes are TRBV7-3 and TRBJ2-3; D is perhaps TRBD1 (7 bases). From germline, CDR1 is SGHTA and CDR2 FQGTGA. The CDR3 has 14 residues. The DNA read from the CDR3 is TGTGCCAGCAGCAGAGGAGGGGGCTCAGAGACG. It is translated as CASSRGGGSET. The whole CDR3 protein is CASSRGGGSETQYF.

This clone occurred a few times. The CDR3 goes on 3 residues after the read ends, and that part is filled in from the germline J gene. This chain joins TRBV19 and TRBJ1-1, with D maybe TRBD1 (5 bases). Trimming pared 5 bases from V and 1 base from J, leaving 11 bases between. From germline, CDR1 is LNHDA and CDR2 SQIVND (reference sequence). The CDR3 runs to 14 residues. The part of the CDR3 DNA that was read is TGTGCCAGTAGTTCACGACAGCAGAACACTGAA. As protein: CASSSRQQNTE. The full CDR3 sequence reads CASSSRQQNTEAFF. Together with reference TRBV19 and TRBJ1-1, the CDR3 gives the full variable domain: DGGITQSPKYLFRKEGQNVTLSCEQNLNHDAMYWYRQDPGQGLRLIYYSQIVNDFQKGDIAEGYSVSREKKESFPLTVTSAQKNPTAFYLCASSSRQQNTEAFFGQGTRLTVV.

Concerning this clone itself: The sequenced fragment ends 3 residues before the CDR3 boundary, so the rest is inferred from the germline J gene. The rearrangement uses TRBV19 and TRBJ2-7, with TRBD2 matching 12 bases. This CDR3 has 17 residues. CDR1 and CDR2 from the germline V gene are LNHDA and SQIVND (reference sequence). Trimming at V came to 5 bases and at J to 4 bases, leaving 12 bases not matched to a gene. The CDR3 bases that were read are TGTGCCAGTAGTCTGACTAGCGGGGGAACCAGCCGTTACGAG. Protein: CASSLTSGGTSRYE. In full, the CDR3 reads CASSLTSGGTSRYEQYF.